The 9 T cell receptor beta chains below come from one sample, sequenced in a study of T cell clonotyping in hematopoietic cell transplantation. The data were produced by immunoSEQ multiplex PCR, yet TCRdb's version contains in-frame clones alone and is incomplete. This sample has fewer than 7,500 clones, with 70% to 85% found just once. Sequencing used PBMCs, obtained 100 days after allogeneic stem cell transplant. The receptors come from a male patient between 50 and 60 years old who had an allogeneic stem cell transplant from an unrelated donor, so the T cells may come from the graft donor. Some clones in this sample may be carry-over from other donors' samples.

The chain couples TRBV2 to TRBJ2-1, with 15 positions matching TRBD2. The CDR3 is 18 residues long. J lost 5 bases, V lost 3 bases, and 8 bases had no gene match. Germline V lookup: CDR1 SNHLY, CDR2 FYNNEI. CDR3 coding DNA: TGTGCCAGCAGTGATAGGACTAGCGGGAGGGCCTCTCACAATGAGCAGTTCTTC. Translation gives CASSDRTSGRASHNEQFF.

The V gene is TRBV5-1, the J gene TRBJ2-3; 11 nucleotides agree with TRBD2. This CDR3 is built from 14 residues. Germline CDR1 is SGHRS and CDR2 is YFSETQ. After removal of 5 bases from V and 5 bases from J, the junction contained 4 bases not matched to a gene. The CDR3 reads CASSSGTSGDTQYF. Written as DNA, the CDR3 is TGCGCCAGCAGTTCCGGGACTAGCGGAGATACGCAGTATTTT.

This chain links TRBV5-4 with TRBJ2-1, with TRBD2 identical over 12 bases. CDR1 and CDR2 from the germline V gene are SGHNT and YYREEE (reference sequence). This CDR3 comprises 15 residues. Trimming at V came to 4 bases and at J to 6 bases, leaving 5 bases not matched to a gene. CDR3 sequence reads: CASSLTSGSLNEQFF. Written as DNA, the CDR3 is TGTGCCAGCAGCCTGACTAGCGGGAGTCTCAATGAGCAGTTCTTC. The whole variable domain, remainder taken from reference TRBV5-4 and TRBJ2-1, is ETGVTQSPTHLIKTRGQQVTLRCSSQSGHNTVSWYQQALGQGPQFIFQYYREEENGRGNFPPRFSGLQFPNYSSELNVNALELDDSALYLCASSLTSGSLNEQFFGPGTRLTVL.

This chain uses TRBV30 with TRBJ2-1; D gene unclear. The germline V and J ends were trimmed by 3 bases and 10 bases, with 16 bases remaining between them. The CDR3 runs 13 residues. Germline V CDR1 and CDR2: GTSNPN, SVGIG (reference sequence). CDR3 sequence: CAWRVSRWYEQFF. CDR3 sequence (DNA): TGTGCCTGGAGGGTTTCCCGGTGGTACGAGCAGTTCTTC.

The chain recombines TRBV6-6 with TRBJ2-7; perhaps TRBD1 as D (5 bases). The CDR3 is 14 amino acids. Trimming shortened V by 5 bases and J by 0 bases, and 11 bases separated the two germline ends. CDR1 is MNHNY and CDR2 is SVGAGI in the germline V gene (reference sequence). The chain's CDR3 is CASSTTVVSYEQYF. For the CDR3, the DNA is TGTGCCAGCAGTACGACAGTGGTCTCCTACGAGCAGTACTTC.

The chain combines TRBV6-6 with TRBJ2-7; D is ambiguous. Looked up from germline, CDR1 is MNHNY and CDR2 is SVGAGI (reference sequence). This CDR3 region has 15 residues. V lost 0 bases to trimming and J lost 3 bases, with 12 bases between them. CDR3 region: CASSYSAASDYEQYF. CDR3 bases: TGTGCCAGCAGTTACTCCGCCGCGTCCGACTACGAGCAGTACTTC.

In this sample, this clone is medium-sized. The chain combines TRBV7-9 with TRBJ2-3; D may correspond to TRBD1 or TRBD2 (7 bases each). V was cut by 5 bases and J by 1 base, with 19 bases left in between. CDR1 SEHNR and CDR2 FQNEAQ come from the germline V gene (reference sequence). The CDR3 runs 17 residues. This CDR3 is CASSPRQGGHGTDTQYF. The CDR3 DNA follows: TGTGCCAGCAGCCCCCGTCAGGGGGGGCACGGCACAGATACGCAGTATTTT. The variable domain in full, with the rest retrieved from reference TRBV7-9 and TRBJ2-3, is DTGVSQNPRHKITKRGQNVTFRCDPISEHNRLYWYRQTLGQGPEFLTYFQNEAQLEKSRLLSDRFSAERPKGSFSTLEIQRTEQGDSAMYLCASSPRQGGHGTDTQYFGPGTRLTVL.

This clone showed up just once. The chain couples TRBV7-9 to TRBJ2-7, with a possible D match to TRBD2 (6 bases). Trimming cost V 0 bases and J 5 bases, with 8 bases left between them. The CDR3 contains 13 residues. CDR1 is SEHNR, CDR2 FQNEAQ, per germline (reference sequence). The CDR3 nucleotides read TGTGCCAGCAGCTTAGCGCGGGACCACGAGCAGTACTTC. It is translated as CASSLARDHEQYF.

J is TRBJ1-1 and V is TRBV6-5, with no clear D. The germline V gene encodes CDR1 MNHEY and CDR2 SVGAGI. The length of the CDR3 is 14 residues. The V gene lost 8 bases and the J gene lost 1 base, with 14 bases spanning the gap. CDR3 region: CASSPGGGNTEAFF. The CDR3 DNA reads TGTGCCAGCTCCCCGGGCGGAGGGAACACTGAAGCTTTCTTT.